This entry features one T cell receptor beta chain sequence. In germline, CDR1 is MGHRA, CDR2 YSYEKL. The CDR3 spans 15 residues. This record belongs to a study of monozygotic twins with inflammatory bowel disease. Blood (2.5 ml) was collected from every donor individually. From the 5' RACE reads, TCRdb lists one entry per CDR3 protein and no DNA. The listing records 300,000 to 400,000 distinct CDR3 sequences. The sample comprised blood. The sequence was collected from a human donor with ulcerative colitis or Crohn's disease, or a healthy co-twin of an affected twin (not recorded which). The rearrangement uses TRBV4-1 and TRBJ2-1; the D gene TCRdb calls, TRBD1, cannot be checked with no DNA. The CDR3 here is CASSQDRQGYNEQFF.